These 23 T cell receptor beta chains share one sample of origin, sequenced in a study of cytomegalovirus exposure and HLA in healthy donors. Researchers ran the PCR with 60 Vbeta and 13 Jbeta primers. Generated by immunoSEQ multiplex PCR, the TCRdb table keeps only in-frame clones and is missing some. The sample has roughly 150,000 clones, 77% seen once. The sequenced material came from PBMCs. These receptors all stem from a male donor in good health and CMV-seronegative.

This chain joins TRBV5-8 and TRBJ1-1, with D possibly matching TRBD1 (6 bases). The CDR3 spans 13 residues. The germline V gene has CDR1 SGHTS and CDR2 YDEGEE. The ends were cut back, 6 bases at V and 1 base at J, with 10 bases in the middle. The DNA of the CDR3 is TGTGCCAGCATTCCAGGGGAGAACACTGAAGCTTTCTTT. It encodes CASIPGENTEAFF. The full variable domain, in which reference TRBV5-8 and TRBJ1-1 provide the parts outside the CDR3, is EAGVTQSPTHLIKTRGQQATLRCSPISGHTSVYWYQQALGLGLQFLLWYDEGEERNRGNFPPRFSGRQFPNYSSELNVNALELEDSALYLCASIPGENTEAFFGQGTRLTVV.

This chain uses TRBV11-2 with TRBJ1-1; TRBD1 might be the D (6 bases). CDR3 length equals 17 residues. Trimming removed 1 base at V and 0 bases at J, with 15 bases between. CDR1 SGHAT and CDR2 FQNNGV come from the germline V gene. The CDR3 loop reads CASSLVRGGGLNTEAFF. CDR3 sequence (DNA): TGTGCCAGCAGCTTAGTAAGGGGGGGTGGGCTGAACACTGAAGCTTTCTTT.

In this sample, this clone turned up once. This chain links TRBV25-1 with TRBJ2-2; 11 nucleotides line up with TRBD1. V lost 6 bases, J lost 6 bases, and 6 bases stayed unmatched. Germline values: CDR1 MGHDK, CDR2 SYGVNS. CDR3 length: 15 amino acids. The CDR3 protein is CASSLGQGAAGELFF. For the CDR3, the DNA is TGTGCCAGCAGCCTCGGACAGGGGGCGGCCGGGGAGCTGTTTTTT.

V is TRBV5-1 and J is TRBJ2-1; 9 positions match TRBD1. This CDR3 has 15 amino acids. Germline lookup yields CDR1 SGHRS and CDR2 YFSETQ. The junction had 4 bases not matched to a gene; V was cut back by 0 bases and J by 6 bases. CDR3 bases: TGCGCCAGCAGCTTGGTAGGGACAGGGCCCAATGAGCAGTTCTTC. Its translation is CASSLVGTGPNEQFF.

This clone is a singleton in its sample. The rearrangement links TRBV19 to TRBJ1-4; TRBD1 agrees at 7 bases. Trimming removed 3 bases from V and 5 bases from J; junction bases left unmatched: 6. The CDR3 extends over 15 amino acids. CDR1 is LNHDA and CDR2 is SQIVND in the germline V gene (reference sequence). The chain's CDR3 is CASSIEGGANEKLFF. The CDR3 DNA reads TGTGCCAGTAGTATCGAAGGGGGCGCGAATGAAAAACTGTTTTTT.

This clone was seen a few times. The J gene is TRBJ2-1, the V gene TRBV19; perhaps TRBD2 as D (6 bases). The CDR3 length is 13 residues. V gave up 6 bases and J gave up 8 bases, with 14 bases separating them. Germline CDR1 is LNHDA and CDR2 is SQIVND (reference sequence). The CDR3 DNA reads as TGTGCCAGTAGGCTTTGGGGGGTGGATGAGCAGTTCTTC. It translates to CASRLWGVDEQFF.

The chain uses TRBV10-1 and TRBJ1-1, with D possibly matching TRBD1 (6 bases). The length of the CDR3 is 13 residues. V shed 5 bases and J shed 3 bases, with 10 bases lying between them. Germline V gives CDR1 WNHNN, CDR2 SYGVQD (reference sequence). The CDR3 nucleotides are TGCGCCAGCAGTTATAGACAGGACACTGAAGCTTTCTTT. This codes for CASSYRQDTEAFF.

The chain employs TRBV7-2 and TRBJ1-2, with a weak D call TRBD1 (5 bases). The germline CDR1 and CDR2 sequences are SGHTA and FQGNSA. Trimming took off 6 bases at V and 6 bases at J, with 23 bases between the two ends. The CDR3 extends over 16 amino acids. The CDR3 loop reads CASSSYGRGGGDGYTF. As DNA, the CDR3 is TGTGCCAGCAGTTCCTATGGCCGTGGGGGAGGGGATGGCTACACCTTC.

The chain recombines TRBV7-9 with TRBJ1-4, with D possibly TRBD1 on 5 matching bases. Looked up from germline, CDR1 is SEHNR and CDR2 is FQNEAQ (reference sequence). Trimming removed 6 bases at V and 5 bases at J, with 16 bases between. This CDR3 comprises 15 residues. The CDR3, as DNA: TGTGCCAGCAGTCGGACATTCGGATTAAATGAAAAACTGTTTTTT. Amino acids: CASSRTFGLNEKLFF.

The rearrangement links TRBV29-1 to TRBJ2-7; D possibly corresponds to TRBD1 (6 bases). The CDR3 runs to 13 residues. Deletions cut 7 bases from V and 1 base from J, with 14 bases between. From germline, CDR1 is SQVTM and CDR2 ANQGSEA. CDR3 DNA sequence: TGCAGCGCTTTAGGGGGTACTTCCTACGAGCAGTACTTC. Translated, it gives CSALGGTSYEQYF.

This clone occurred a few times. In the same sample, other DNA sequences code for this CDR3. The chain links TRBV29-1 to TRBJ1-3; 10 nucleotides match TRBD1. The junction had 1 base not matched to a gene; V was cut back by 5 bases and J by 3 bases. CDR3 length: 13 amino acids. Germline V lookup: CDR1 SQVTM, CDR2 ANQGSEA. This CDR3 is CSVRDRGGNTIYF. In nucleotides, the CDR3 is TGCAGCGTTCGGGACAGGGGTGGAAACACCATATATTTT.

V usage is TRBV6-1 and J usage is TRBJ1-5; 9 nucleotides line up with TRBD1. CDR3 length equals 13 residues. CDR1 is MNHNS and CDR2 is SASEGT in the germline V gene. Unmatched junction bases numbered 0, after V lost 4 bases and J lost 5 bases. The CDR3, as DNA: TGTGCCAGCAGTGGACAGGGGGATCAGCCCCAGCATTTT. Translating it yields CASSGQGDQPQHF.

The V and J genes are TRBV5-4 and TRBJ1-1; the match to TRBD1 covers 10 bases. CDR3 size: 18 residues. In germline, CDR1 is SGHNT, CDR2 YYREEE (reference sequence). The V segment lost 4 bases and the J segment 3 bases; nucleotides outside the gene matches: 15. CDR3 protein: CASSPPRGQGYGDTEAFF. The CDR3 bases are TGTGCCAGCAGCCCCCCCCGGGGACAGGGGTATGGCGACACTGAAGCTTTCTTT.

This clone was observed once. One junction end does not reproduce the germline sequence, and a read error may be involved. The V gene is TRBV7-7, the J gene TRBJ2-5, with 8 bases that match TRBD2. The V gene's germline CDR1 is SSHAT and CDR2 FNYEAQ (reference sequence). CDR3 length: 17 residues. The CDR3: CASSLAQRGSSRETQYF. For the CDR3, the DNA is TGTGCTAGCAGCTTAGCCCAGCGGGGGAGCTCCCGGGAGACCCAGTACTTC. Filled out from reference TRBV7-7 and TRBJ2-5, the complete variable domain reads GAGVSQSPRYKVTKRGQDVTLRCDPISSHATLYWYQQALGQGPEFLTYFNYEAQPDKSGLPSDRFSAERPEGSISTLTIQRTEQRDSAMYRCASSLAQRGSSRETQYFGPGTRLLVL.

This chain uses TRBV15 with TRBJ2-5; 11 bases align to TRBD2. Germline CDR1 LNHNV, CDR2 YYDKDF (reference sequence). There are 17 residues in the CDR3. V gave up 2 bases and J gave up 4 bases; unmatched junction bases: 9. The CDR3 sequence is CATSRSLSGGAVETQYF. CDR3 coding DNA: TGTGCCACCAGCAGATCCCTTAGCGGGGGGGCCGTAGAGACCCAGTACTTC.

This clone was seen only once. CDR3: CASSLGTGETQYF. The CDR3 DNA is TGTGCCAGCAGCTTAGGGACAGGAGAGACCCAGTACTTC. The rearrangement links TRBV7-2 to TRBJ2-5; TRBD1 aligns across 7 bases. Losses at the gene ends were 1 base for V and 4 bases for J; bases not matched to a gene: 0. This CDR3 spans 13 amino acids. Per germline, CDR1 SGHTA and CDR2 FQGNSA.

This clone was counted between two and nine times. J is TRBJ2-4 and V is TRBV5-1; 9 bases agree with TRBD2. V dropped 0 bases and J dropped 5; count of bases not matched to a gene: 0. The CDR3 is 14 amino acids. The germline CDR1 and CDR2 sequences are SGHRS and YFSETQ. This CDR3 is CASSLGLAENIQYF. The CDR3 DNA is TGCGCCAGCAGCTTGGGACTAGCGGAAAACATTCAGTACTTC.

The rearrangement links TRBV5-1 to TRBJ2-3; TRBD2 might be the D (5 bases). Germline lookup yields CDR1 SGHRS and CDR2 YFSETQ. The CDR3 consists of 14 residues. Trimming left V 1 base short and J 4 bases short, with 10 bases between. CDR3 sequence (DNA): TGCGCCAGCAGCTTGAGTAGCGTCGCAGATACGCAGTATTTT. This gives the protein CASSLSSVADTQYF.

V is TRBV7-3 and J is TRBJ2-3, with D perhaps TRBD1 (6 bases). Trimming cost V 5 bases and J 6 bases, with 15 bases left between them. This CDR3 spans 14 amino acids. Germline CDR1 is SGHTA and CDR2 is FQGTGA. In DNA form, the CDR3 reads TGTGCCAGCAGCGCGGACAGCACATTCGATACGCAGTATTTT. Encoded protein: CASSADSTFDTQYF.

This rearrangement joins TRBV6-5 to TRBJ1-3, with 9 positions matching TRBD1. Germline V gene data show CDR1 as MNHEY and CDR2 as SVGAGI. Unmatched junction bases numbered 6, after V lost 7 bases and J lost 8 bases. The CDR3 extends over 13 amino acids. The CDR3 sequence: CASTYDRGDTIYF. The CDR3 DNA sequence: TGTGCCAGCACCTACGACAGGGGGGACACCATATATTTT.

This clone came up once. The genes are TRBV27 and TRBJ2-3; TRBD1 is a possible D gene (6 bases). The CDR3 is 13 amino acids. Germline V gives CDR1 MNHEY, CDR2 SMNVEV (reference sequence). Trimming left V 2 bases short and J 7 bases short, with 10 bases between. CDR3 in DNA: TGTGCCAGCAGTTTAACAGGGCAGAATACGCAGTATTTT. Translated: CASSLTGQNTQYF.

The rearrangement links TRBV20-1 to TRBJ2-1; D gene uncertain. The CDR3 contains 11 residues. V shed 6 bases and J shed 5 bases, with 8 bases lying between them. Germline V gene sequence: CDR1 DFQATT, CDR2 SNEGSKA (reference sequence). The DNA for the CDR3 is TGCAGTGCCAACCCAGACAATGAGCAGTTCTTC. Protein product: CSANPDNEQFF.

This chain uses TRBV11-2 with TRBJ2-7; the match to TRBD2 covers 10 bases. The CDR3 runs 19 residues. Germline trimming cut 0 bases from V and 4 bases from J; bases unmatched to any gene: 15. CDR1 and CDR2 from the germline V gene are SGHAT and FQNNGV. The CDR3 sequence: CASSLDAPASGRPRYEQYF. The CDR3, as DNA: TGTGCCAGCAGCTTAGATGCCCCGGCTAGCGGGAGACCACGATACGAGCAGTACTTC.